This T cell receptor (beta chain) came from a study of blood T cell repertoires in COVID-19. About the research overall: Sample material is recorded as cDNA or gDNA derived from T cells, B-cell-depleted T cells, or PBMCs.

Clones were sequenced by immunoSEQ multiplex PCR, and TCRdb holds only the in-frame ones, with some missing. Of roughly 60,000 clones in the sample, roughly 90% were seen once. This CDR3 comprises 14 residues. The junction had 10 bases not matched to a gene; V was cut back by 6 bases and J by 7 bases. Germline loops: CDR1 WSHSY, CDR2 SAAADI. The sequence was collected from a human donor in a cohort sampled during active COVID-19. Sequenced sample: peripheral blood. The V gene is TRBV10-2, the J gene TRBJ2-7; 9 bases are shared with TRBD2. The CDR3 sequence is CASRGSGSFNEQYF. CDR3 in DNA: TGCGCCAGCAGGGGTAGCGGGAGTTTTAATGAGCAGTACTTC.